This T cell receptor (beta chain) appears in the sequencing data of a study of blood T cells in healthy people across ages (dated by TCRdb to the mid-2010s). About the full investigation: In model experiments, template switching captured roughly one uniquely barcoded TCR beta cDNA molecule for every two T cells. To track age-related changes in TCR beta repertoire diversity, the study relied on deep sequencing normalized with unique cDNA molecular identifiers. Using the same blood draw, the study looked at two additional independent replicas of 1 million unique cDNA reads for two donors, one aged 18 to 30 and the other aged 80 or older. The donors were split into four age groups: young (average about 16 years), middle-aged (around 40), aged (62) and long-lived (roughly 77). General study outcomes and caveats: As age increased, observed TCR beta diversity per million T cells dropped in a roughly linear way, and a significant reduction was already evident by age about 36. The CMV infection status of donors was not known, potentially confounding age-related changes in expanded clonotypes. Estimates of total diversity based on one million sequenced T cells were regarded as lower bounds and as underestimates. A strong correlation was found between observed TCR beta diversity and the percentage of naive T cells measured by flow cytometry. Compared with the aged group, more naive CD4+ T cells, fewer expanded clones and increased TCR diversity were shown by the long-lived group, suggesting age selection. Bulk unsorted PBMC profiling prevented conclusive comparison of naive and antigen-experienced compartments.

The approximately 41 donors, aged about 6 to 95 years, were systemically healthy Caucasian individuals from Russia. Each donor gave 8 to 10 milliliters of peripheral blood, collected into EDTA-treated Vacutainer tubes. Ficoll-Paque density-gradient centrifugation was used to isolate PBMCs, with at least 6.5 million per sample. Total RNA was extracted from PBMCs with Trizol reagent, with at least 6 micrograms obtained per sample. Naive CD45RAhigh/CD27high T cell percentages were measured by flow cytometry on a PBMC aliquot from every donor. In the germline V gene, CDR1 corresponds to SGHVS and CDR2 to FQNEAQ. V drops 0 bases and J drops 2 bases, leaving 10 bases in between. From the cysteine up to the phenylalanine, the CDR3 has a length of 15 residues. Left in the record is the CDR3 DNA by itself, 45 bases read in frame from the first base. The protocol used for the library was 5' RACE. TCRdb records Illumina HiSeq 2500 as the sequencer. A second 7 to 11 cycle PCR used a sample-barcoded 5' primer and a J-beta primer mix. A unique molecular identifier was introduced onto each TCR beta cDNA molecule by a template-switch 5' adaptor carrying 12 random nucleotides. Each sample yielded at least 2.5 million CDR3-containing paired-end reads. First-strand cDNA synthesis was performed from all RNA using the Mint cDNA synthesis kit, with priming by a TRBC-specific oligonucleotide. Following uracil-DNA glycosylase treatment, a first 18-cycle PCR with universal primers M1SS and BC2_uni_R was performed on all cDNA. In the paper's pipeline: Each sample was normalized by randomly selecting 1 million high-quality reads, each carrying a distinct molecular identifier. Instead of being binned into consensus sequences, reads that shared molecular identifiers were thrown out. MiTCR, with a Q25 quality threshold and the strictest error-elimination algorithm, was used for CDR3 identification, clonotype clustering and error correction. Lower-bound total TCR beta diversity was estimated with a nonparametric unseen species model using Euler transformation. Using fastp trimming at Q25 and MiXCR clonotype assembly, TCRdb reanalyzed the public sequencing data and kept in-frame beta chains. CDR3 protein sequences are deduplicated, and each keeps its most common genes and DNA. These V and J calls originate from TCRdb's pipeline instead of the authors' own analysis. Present in this sample are some 850,000 distinct CDR3 sequences, under 30% of which were seen just once. The biggest ten clones account for 3% of the sample.

This clonotype was seen only a few times. It has no known antigen specificity. No base quality values were provided; no much bigger clone lies one nucleotide off. The data were also submitted as part of a second study, on T cells of mothers and their children. Taken from the second paper: Nine systemically healthy Caucasian individuals served as donors, namely three mothers together with their six children. cDNA synthesis consumed the entire amount of extracted RNA, loaded at 1.5 ug RNA in each 15 ul reaction. Sample barcodes and 2-4 random nucleotides were added via the M1S primer in the second PCR. Each mother yielded over 9.5 million TCR beta CDR3 reads and each child 3 million or so reads. Thymic selection shapes the output of TCR recombination in a similar way in related and unrelated pairs, and inherited differences have a minor effect. Normalized repertoire overlap in related mother-child pairs was always slightly higher than in unrelated mother-child pairs, but the difference was never significant. With a sensitivity of about 100 clones per million clonotypes, no persistent microchimeric T cell clones were detected. Deep NGS was used in the study to compare the TCR beta repertoires of mothers and children and to look for features that separate related mother-child pairs from unrelated individuals. Mothers averaged 40 +/- 4 years of age and children averaged about 10 +/- 4 years. After adapter ligation was performed with NEBNext reagents, the libraries were sequenced on an Illumina HiSeq 2000 with 100+100 nt paired-end reads. To prevent cross-contamination, the mother and child libraries were prepared a month apart and were sequenced in separate runs. For each donor, somewhere between roughly 450,000 and 2,100,000 distinct TCR beta clonotypes were identified. Naive TCR beta clonotypes were estimated from low-frequency clonotypes matched to each donor's FACS-determined naive share, without sorting.

The chain is assembled from TRBV7-8 and TRBJ2-5; no D gene can be assigned with confidence. This receptor was obtained from a boy aged 5-17 years in good health. Sequenced: blood. Here the CDR3 is given as CASSLARQIQETQYF. The nucleotide sequence is given as TGTGCCAGCAGCTTAGCGCGCCAGATACAAGAGACCCAGTACTTC.